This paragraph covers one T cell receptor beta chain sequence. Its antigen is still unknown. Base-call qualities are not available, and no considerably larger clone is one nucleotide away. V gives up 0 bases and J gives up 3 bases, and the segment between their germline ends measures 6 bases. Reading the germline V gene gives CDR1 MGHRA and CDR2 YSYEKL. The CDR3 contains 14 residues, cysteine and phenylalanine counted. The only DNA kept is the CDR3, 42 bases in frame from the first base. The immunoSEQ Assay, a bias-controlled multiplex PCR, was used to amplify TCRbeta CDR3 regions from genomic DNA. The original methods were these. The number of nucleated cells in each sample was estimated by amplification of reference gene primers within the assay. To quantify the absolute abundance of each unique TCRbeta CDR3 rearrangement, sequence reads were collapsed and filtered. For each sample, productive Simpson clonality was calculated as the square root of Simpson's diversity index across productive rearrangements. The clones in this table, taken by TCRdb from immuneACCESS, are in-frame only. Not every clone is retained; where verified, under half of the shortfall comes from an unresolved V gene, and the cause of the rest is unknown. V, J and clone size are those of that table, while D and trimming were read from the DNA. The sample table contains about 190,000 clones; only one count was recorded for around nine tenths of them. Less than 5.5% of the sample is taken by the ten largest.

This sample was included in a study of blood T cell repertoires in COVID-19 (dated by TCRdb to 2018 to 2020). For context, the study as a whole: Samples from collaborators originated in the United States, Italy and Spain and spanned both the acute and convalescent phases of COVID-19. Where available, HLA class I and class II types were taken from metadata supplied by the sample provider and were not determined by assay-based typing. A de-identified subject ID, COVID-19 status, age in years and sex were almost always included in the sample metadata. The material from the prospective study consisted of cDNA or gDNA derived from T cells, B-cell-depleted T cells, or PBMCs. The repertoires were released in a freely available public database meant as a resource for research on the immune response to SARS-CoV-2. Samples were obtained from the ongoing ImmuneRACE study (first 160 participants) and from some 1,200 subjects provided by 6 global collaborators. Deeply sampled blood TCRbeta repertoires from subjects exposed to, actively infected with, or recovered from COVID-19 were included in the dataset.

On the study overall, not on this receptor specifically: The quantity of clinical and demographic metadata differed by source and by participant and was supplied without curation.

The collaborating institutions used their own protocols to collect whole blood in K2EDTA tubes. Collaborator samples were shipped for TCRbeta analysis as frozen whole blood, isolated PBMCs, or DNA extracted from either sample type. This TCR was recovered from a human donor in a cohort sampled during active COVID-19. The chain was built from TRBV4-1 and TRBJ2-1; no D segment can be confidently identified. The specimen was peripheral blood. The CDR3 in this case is CASSQESYYNEQFF. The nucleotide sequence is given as TGCGCCAGCAGCCAAGAGTCTTACTACAATGAGCAGTTCTTC.